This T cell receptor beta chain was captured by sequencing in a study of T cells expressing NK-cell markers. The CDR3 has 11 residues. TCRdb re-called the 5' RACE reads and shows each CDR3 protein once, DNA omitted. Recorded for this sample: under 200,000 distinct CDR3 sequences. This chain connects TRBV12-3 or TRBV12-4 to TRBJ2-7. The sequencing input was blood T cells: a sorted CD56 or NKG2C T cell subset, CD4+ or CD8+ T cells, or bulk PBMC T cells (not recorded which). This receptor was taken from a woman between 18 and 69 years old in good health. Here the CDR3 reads CASSLGGEQYF.